This TCR beta chain is drawn from a study of shared clonotypes between healthy human individuals. Study results and limitations: Several donors held about 5% of naive CD4 clonotypes in common. Genetic and exposure-history diversity was limited by the few donors. What naive subsets generally showed was a larger estimated richness than memory subsets showed.

Cells designated naive CD8 were CD45RO-negative and were positively selected for CCR7, with terminally differentiated effector memory CD45RA+ cells excluded. Donors, healthy HIV-negative adults, lacked recent acute infections or vaccinations. As for this clone: Antigen: not known.

Sequencing used immunoSEQ multiplex PCR; TCRdb keeps in-frame clones, though not all of them. The sample comprises about 1.9 million clones, around 93% of which are singletons, and 1.5% to 2% rests with the top ten. Germline V gene data show CDR1 as SGHVS and CDR2 as FQNEAQ. V lost 4 bases and J lost 0, with 12 bases in between. The CDR3 is made up of 15 amino acids. The chain joins TRBV7-8 to TRBJ1-1; no reliable D call. Sequenced: naive CD8+ T cells from PBMCs. This receptor was identified in a man aged 18 to 30 in good health. Some clones in this sample may be carry-over from other donors' samples. As DNA, the CDR3 is TGTGCCAGCAGCTCCGTTTGGGCAATGAACACTGAAGCTTTCTTT. Its protein is CASSSVWAMNTEAFF.